The entry that follows covers one TCR beta chain sequence. Its antigen remains unidentified. Sequence at one end of the junction differs from germline and may be a read error. This entry belongs to a study of blood T cells in healthy people across ages. In the study overall: In model experiments, template switching was able to capture about one barcoded beta molecule for every two T cells that were present.

Next came a second PCR, run for about 6 to 12 cycles, which used a sample-barcoded 5' primer along with a J-beta primer mix. Each CDR3 protein gets one entry after TCRdb re-called the 5' RACE reads with MiXCR. The table lists 1.5 million to 2 million distinct CDR3 sequences, roughly 30% of them singletons, with 7.7% in the top ten. Germline CDR1 and CDR2: WSHSY and SAAADI. The CDR3 has 15 residues. The study's findings and limits: With age, beta diversity per million T cells declined roughly linearly, significantly by 40 to 50.

The chain joins TRBV10-2 to TRBJ2-2; the match to TRBD2 covers 7 bases. The source is a woman aged 30 to 39 in good health. Sequenced: blood. The DNA of the CDR3 is TGCGTCAGCAGGGTAGCGGGCTCGAATACCGGGGAGCTGTTTTTT. It codes for CVSRVAGSNTGELFF.